The clone carrying this T cell receptor (beta chain) is medium-sized in the sample. This sample is drawn from a study of human T cells and chemical hapten exposure. Time point meaning: pre-sensitization, week 0. As to treatment: therapeutic diphenylcyclopropenone sensitization with weekly scalp DPC. RNA extraction used unfractionated whole blood as the source of total RNA. Each CDR3 protein is one row after TCRdb ran MiXCR on the RACE reads. In the table there are tens of thousands of distinct CDR3 sequences, roughly 15% of which are singletons. J lost 1 base, V lost 8 bases, and 4 bases had no gene match. The CDR3 totals 13 residues. CDR1 is MNHEY, CDR2 SVGAGI, per germline.

Sequenced material: whole blood, taken in connection with sensitization to the hapten diphenylcyclopropenone (DPC). The chain combines TRBV6-5 with TRBJ2-7; the match to TRBD2 covers 8 bases. The source of this sequence is a woman in her forties or fifties with alopecia areata. Some clones in this sample may be carry-over from other donors' samples. The CDR3 nucleotides read TGTGCCAGCCGACAGCGGGAGTCCTACGAGCAGTACTTC. This gives the protein CASRQRESYEQYF.